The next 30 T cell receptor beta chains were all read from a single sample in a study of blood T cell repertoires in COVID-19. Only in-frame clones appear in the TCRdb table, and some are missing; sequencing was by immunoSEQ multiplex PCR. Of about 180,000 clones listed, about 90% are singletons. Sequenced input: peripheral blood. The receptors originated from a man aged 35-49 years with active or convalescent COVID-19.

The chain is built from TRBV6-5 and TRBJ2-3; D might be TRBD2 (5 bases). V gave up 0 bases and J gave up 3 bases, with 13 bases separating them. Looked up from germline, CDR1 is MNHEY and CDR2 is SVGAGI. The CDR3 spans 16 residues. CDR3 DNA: TGTGCCAGCAGTTACTCGACTCTAGCCCGGACAGATACGCAGTATTTT. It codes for CASSYSTLARTDTQYF.

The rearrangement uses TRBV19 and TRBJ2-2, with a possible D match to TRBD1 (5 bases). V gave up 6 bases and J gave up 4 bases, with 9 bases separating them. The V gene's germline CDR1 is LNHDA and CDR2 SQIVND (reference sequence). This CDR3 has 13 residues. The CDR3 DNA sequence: TGTGCCAGTAGGGTAGGGGCCACCGGGGAGCTGTTTTTT. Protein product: CASRVGATGELFF.

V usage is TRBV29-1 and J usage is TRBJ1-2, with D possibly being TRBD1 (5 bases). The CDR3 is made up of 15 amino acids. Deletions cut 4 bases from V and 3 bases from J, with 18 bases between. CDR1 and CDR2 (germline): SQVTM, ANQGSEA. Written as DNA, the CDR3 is TGCAGCGTTGTATCATATGGTACCAGGGACTATGGCTACACCTTC. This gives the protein CSVVSYGTRDYGYTF. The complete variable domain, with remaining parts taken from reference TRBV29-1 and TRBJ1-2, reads SAVISQKPSRDICQRGTSLTIQCQVDSQVTMMFWYRQQPGQSLTLIATANQGSEATYESGFVIDKFPISRPNLTFSTLTVSNMSPEDSSIYLCSVVSYGTRDYGYTFGSGTRLTVV.

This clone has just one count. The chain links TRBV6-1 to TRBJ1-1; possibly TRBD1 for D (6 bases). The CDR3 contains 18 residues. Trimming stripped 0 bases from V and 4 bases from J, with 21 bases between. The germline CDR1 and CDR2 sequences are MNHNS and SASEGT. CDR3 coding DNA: TGTGCCAGCAGTGAAGCGATGAACAACAGGGTGCATTCCACTGAAGCTTTCTTT. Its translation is CASSEAMNNRVHSTEAFF.

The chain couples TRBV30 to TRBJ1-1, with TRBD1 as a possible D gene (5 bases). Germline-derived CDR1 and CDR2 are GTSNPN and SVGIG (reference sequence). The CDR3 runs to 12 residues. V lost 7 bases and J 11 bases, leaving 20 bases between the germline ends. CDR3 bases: TGTGCCTCCAATACGGAGGGGAGTAGCGCTTTCTTT. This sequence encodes CASNTEGSSAFF.

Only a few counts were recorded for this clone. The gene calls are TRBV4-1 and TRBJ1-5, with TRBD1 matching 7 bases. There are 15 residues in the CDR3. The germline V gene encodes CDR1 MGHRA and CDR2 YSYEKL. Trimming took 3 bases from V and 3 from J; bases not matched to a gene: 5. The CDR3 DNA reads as TGCGCCAGCAGCCACTCCGGGACAGACAATCAGCCCCAGCATTTT. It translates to CASSHSGTDNQPQHF.

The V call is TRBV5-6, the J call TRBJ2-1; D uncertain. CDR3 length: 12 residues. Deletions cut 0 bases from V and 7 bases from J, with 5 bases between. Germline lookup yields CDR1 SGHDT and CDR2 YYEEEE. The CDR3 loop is CASSLDSNEQFF. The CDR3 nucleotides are TGTGCCAGCAGCTTGGACAGTAATGAGCAGTTCTTC. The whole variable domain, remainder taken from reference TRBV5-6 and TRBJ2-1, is DAGVTQSPTHLIKTRGQQVTLRCSPKSGHDTVSWYQQALGQGPQFIFQYYEEEERQRGNFPDRFSGHQFPNYSSELNVNALLLGDSALYLCASSLDSNEQFFGPGTRLTVL.

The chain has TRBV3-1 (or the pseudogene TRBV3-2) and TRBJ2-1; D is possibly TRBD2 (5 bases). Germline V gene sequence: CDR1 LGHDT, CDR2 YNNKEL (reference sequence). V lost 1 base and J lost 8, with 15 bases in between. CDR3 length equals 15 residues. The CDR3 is CASSQVDYRRDEQFF. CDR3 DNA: TGTGCCAGCAGCCAAGTCGACTATCGTCGTGATGAGCAGTTCTTC.

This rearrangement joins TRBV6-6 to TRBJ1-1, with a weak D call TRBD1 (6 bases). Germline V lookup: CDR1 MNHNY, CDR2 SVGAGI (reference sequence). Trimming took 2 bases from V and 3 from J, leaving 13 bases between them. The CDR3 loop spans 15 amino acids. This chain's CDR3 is CASSYPGDKDTEAFF. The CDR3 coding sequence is TGTGCCAGCAGTTACCCCGGGGACAAGGACACTGAAGCTTTCTTT.

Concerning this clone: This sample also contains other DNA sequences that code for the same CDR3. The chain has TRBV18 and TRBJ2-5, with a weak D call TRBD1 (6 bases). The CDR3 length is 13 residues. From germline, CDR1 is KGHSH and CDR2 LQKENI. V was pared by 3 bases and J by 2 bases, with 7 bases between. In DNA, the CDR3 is TGTGCCAGCTCACCGGGACAACAAGAGACCCAGTACTTC. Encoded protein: CASSPGQQETQYF.

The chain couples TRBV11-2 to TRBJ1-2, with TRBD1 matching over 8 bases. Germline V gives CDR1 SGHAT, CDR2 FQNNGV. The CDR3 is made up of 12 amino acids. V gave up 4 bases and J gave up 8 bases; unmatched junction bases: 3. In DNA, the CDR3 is TGTGCCAGCAGCTGGACAGGGATCGGCTACACCTTC. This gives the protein CASSWTGIGYTF. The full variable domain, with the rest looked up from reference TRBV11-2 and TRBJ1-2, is EAGVAQSPRYKIIEKRQSVAFWCNPISGHATLYWYQQILGQGPKLLIQFQNNGVVDDSQLPKDRFSAERLKGVDSTLKIQPAKLEDSAVYLCASSWTGIGYTFGSGTRLTVV.

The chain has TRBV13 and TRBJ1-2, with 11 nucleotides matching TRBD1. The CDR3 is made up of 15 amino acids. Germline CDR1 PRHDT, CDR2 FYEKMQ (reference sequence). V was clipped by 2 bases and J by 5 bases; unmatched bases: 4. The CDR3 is CASSLRGQGAYGYTF. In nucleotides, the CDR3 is TGTGCCAGCAGCTTAAGAGGACAGGGGGCTTATGGCTACACCTTC.

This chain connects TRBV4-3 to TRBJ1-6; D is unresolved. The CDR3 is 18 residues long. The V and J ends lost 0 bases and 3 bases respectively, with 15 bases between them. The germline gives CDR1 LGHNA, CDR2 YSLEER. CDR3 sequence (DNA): TGCGCCAGCAGCCAAGATTCATCGGCGGGGAACTATAATTCACCCCTCCACTTT. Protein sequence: CASSQDSSAGNYNSPLHF.

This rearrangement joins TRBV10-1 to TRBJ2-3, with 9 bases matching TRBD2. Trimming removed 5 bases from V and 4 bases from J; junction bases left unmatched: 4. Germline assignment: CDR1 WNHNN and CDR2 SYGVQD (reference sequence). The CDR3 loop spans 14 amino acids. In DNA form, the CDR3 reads TGCGCCAGCAGTCGGCTAGCGGGGTCAGATACGCAGTATTTT. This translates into CASSRLAGSDTQYF.

The CDR3 sequence: CASSSVRGTSGSSYEQYF. CDR3 DNA sequence: TGTGCCAGCAGCTCAGTACGAGGGACTAGCGGGAGCTCCTACGAGCAGTACTTC. The chain links TRBV11-2 to TRBJ2-7; the match to TRBD2 covers 14 bases. The CDR3 has 18 residues. V was clipped by 4 bases and J by 0 bases; unmatched bases: 8. CDR1 SGHAT and CDR2 FQNNGV come from the germline V gene.

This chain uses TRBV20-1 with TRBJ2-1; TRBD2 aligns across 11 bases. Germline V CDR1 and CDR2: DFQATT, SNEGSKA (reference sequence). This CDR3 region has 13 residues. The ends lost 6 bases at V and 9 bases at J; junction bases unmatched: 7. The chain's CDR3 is CSASSGGVSEQFF. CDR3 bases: TGCAGTGCCAGTAGCGGGGGGGTCAGTGAGCAGTTCTTC.

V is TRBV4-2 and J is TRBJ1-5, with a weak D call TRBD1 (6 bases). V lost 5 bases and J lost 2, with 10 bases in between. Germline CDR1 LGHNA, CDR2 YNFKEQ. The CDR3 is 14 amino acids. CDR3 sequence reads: CASSLRTGNQPQHF. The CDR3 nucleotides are TGTGCCAGCAGCTTAAGGACAGGCAATCAGCCCCAGCATTTT.

CDR3 DNA: TGTGCCAGCAGCCAAGTGAGGGGGCGAGGGGAAAAACTGTTTTTT. Its translation is CASSQVRGRGEKLFF. The chain has TRBV14 and TRBJ1-4; 7 nucleotides match TRBD1. Germline CDR1 reads SGHDN; CDR2 reads FVKESK. V lost 1 base to trimming and J lost 8 bases; unmatched junction nucleotides: 7. This CDR3 spans 15 amino acids.

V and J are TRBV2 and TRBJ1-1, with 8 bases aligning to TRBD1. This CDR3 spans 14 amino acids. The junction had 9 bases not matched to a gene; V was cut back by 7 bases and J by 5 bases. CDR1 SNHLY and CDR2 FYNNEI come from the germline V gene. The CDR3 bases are TGTGCCAGCACCCAAGACAGGGGTGGAACTGAAGCTTTCTTT. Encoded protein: CASTQDRGGTEAFF.

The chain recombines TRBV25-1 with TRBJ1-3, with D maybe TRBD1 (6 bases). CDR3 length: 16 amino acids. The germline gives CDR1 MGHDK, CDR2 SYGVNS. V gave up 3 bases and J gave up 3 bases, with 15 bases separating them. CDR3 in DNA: TGTGCCAGCAGTGAGGGGGGGGCGAACTATGGAAACACCATATATTTT. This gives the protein CASSEGGANYGNTIYF.

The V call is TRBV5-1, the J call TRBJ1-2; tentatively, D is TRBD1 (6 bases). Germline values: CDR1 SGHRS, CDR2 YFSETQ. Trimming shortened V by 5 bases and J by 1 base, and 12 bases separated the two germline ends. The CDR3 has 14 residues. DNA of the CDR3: TGCGCCAGCAGAACCGGACAGAATAACTATGGCTACACCTTC. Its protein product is CASRTGQNNYGYTF.

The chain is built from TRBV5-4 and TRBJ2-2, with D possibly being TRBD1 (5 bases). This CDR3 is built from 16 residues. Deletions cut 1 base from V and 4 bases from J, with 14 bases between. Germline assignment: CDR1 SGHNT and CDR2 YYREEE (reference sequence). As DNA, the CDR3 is TGTGCCAGCAGCTTGTTAGGGGCCGAGGCCACCGGGGAGCTGTTTTTT. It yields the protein CASSLLGAEATGELFF. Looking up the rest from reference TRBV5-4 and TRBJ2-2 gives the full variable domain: ETGVTQSPTHLIKTRGQQVTLRCSSQSGHNTVSWYQQALGQGPQFIFQYYREEENGRGNFPPRFSGLQFPNYSSELNVNALELDDSALYLCASSLLGAEATGELFFGEGSRLTVL.

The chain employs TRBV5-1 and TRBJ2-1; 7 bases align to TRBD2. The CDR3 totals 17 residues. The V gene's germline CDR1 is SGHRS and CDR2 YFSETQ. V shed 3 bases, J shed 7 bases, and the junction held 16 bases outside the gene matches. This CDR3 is CASSSPLLAPKGNEQFF. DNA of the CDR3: TGCGCCAGCAGCTCTCCGTTACTAGCGCCCAAAGGAAATGAGCAGTTCTTC.

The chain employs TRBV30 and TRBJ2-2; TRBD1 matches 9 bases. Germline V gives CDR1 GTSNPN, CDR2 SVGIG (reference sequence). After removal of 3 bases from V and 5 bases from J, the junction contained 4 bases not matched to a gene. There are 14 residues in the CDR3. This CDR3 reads CAWSDRGRTGELFF. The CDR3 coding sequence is TGTGCCTGGAGCGACAGGGGGAGAACCGGGGAGCTGTTTTTT. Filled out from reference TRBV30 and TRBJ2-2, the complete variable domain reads SQTIHQWPATLVQPVGSPLSLECTVEGTSNPNLYWYRQAAGRGLQLLFYSVGIGQISSEVPQNLSASRPQDRQFILSSKKLLLSDSGFYLCAWSDRGRTGELFFGEGSRLTVL.

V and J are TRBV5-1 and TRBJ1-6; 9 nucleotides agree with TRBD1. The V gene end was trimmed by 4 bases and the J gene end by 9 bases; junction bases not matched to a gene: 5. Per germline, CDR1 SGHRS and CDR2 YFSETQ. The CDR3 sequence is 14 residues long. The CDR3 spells CASSRDRALSPLHF. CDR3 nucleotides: TGCGCCAGCAGCAGGGACAGGGCCCTTTCACCCCTCCACTTT.

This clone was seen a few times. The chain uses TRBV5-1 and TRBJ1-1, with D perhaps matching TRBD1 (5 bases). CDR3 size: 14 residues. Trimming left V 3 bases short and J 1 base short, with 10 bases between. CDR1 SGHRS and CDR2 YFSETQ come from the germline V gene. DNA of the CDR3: TGCGCCAGCAGCTGGCAGACAGCGAACACTGAAGCTTTCTTT. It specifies CASSWQTANTEAFF.

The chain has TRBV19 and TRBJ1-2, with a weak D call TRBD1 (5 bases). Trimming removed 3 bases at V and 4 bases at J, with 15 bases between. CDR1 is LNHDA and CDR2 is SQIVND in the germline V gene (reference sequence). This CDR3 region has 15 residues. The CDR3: CASSMRRDAAYGYTF. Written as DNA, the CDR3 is TGTGCCAGTAGTATGAGGCGGGACGCGGCCTATGGCTACACCTTC. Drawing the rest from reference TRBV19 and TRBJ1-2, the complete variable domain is DGGITQSPKYLFRKEGQNVTLSCEQNLNHDAMYWYRQDPGQGLRLIYYSQIVNDFQKGDIAEGYSVSREKKESFPLTVTSAQKNPTAFYLCASSMRRDAAYGYTFGSGTRLTVV.

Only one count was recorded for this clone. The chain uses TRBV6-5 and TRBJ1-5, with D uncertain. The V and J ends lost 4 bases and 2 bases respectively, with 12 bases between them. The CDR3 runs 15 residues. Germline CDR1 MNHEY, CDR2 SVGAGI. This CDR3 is CASSLEGLGNQPQHF. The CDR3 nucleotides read TGTGCCAGCAGTTTAGAGGGTTTAGGCAATCAGCCCCAGCATTTT.

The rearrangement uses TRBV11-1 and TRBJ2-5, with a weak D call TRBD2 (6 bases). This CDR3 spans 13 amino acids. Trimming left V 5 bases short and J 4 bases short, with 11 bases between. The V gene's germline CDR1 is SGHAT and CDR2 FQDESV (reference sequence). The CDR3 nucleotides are TGTGCCAGCAGCCTGGGGGAGGCAGAGACCCAGTACTTC. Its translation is CASSLGEAETQYF. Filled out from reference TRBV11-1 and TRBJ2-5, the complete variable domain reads EAEVAQSPRYKITEKSQAVAFWCDPISGHATLYWYRQILGQGPELLVQFQDESVVDDSQLPKDRFSAERLKGVDSTLKIQPAELGDSAMYLCASSLGEAETQYFGPGTRLLVL.

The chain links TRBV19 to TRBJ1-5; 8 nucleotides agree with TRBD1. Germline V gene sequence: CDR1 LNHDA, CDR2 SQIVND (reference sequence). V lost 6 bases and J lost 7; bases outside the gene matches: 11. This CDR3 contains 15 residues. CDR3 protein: CASSLGQAVGQPQHF. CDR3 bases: TGTGCCAGTAGCCTGGGACAGGCCGTTGGGCAGCCCCAGCATTTT.